The next 22 T cell receptor beta chains were all read from a single sample in a study of shared clonotypes between healthy human individuals. The assay was immunoSEQ multiplex PCR, and TCRdb's table has in-frame clones only and misses some. The sample lists about 1.5 million clones; roughly 97% were seen once. Sequencing used naive CD4+ T cells sorted from blood. Stated subset: CD45RA+ positively selected. The receptors stem from a man aged 30 to 39 in good health.

This chain joins TRBV10-2 and TRBJ2-5, with D possibly being TRBD2 (5 bases). The CDR3 is 15 residues long. Germline CDR1 is WSHSY and CDR2 is SAAADI. The ends were cut back, 3 bases at V and 5 bases at J, with 16 bases in the middle. CDR3 residues: CASSDRSGYGETQYF. CDR3 DNA sequence: TGCGCCAGCAGTGATCGATCGGGATACGGGGAGACCCAGTACTTC.

The rearrangement uses TRBV7-9 and TRBJ2-7, with a weak D call TRBD2 (6 bases). The CDR3 contains 15 residues. V gave up 4 bases and J gave up 0 bases, with 13 bases separating them. Germline CDR1 and CDR2: SEHNR and FQNEAQ (reference sequence). The CDR3 nucleotides are TGTGCCAGCAGCTGGGGGGAAACAAGCTCCTACGAGCAGTACTTC. Translating gives CASSWGETSSYEQYF. The variable domain in full, completed from reference TRBV7-9 and TRBJ2-7, reads DTGVSQNPRHKITKRGQNVTFRCDPISEHNRLYWYRQTLGQGPEFLTYFQNEAQLEKSRLLSDRFSAERPKGSFSTLEIQRTEQGDSAMYLCASSWGETSSYEQYFGPGTRLTVT.

The rearrangement uses TRBV4-2 and TRBJ2-3, with 11 bases lining up with TRBD2. The CDR3 has 17 residues. Germline CDR1 LGHNA, CDR2 YNFKEQ. Trimming cost V 0 bases and J 4 bases; bases outside gene matches: 6. In DNA form, the CDR3 reads TGTGCCAGCAGCCAAGATAGAGGGACTAGCGGCGCAGATACGCAGTATTTT. As protein: CASSQDRGTSGADTQYF.

This clone was counted a single time. The chain uses TRBV30 and TRBJ1-5; D perhaps matches TRBD1 (6 bases). This CDR3 is built from 14 residues. Germline CDR1 is GTSNPN and CDR2 is SVGIG (reference sequence). The CDR3 coding sequence is TGTGCATTGAGGACAGCCCATAGCAATCAGCCCCAGCATTTT. The encoded protein is CALRTAHSNQPQHF.

This clone appeared a single time. This sequence joins TRBV19 and TRBJ1-1; tentatively, D is TRBD1 (6 bases). This CDR3 contains 14 residues. CDR1 is LNHDA and CDR2 is SQIVND in the germline V gene (reference sequence). Trimming removed 3 bases at V and 4 bases at J, with 12 bases between. For the CDR3, the DNA is TGTGCCAGTAGTATCCGCAGGGGCAGCACTGAAGCTTTCTTT. Translation gives CASSIRRGSTEAFF.

The V and J genes are TRBV29-1 and TRBJ2-7, with 7 bases matching TRBD2. Germline V gene data show CDR1 as SQVTM and CDR2 as ANQGSEA. V shed 0 bases and J 8 bases; nucleotides not matched to a gene: 10. The CDR3 spans 14 residues. CDR3 region: CSVEERGRVGQQYF. The CDR3 bases are TGCAGCGTTGAAGAGCGGGGGAGGGTGGGTCAGCAGTACTTC.

This rearrangement joins TRBV6-5 to TRBJ2-5, with D perhaps TRBD2 (6 bases). V lost 0 bases to trimming and J lost 3 bases, with 11 bases between them. There are 15 residues in the CDR3. Germline V gives CDR1 MNHEY, CDR2 SVGAGI. Written as DNA, the CDR3 is TGTGCCAGCAGTTACTCGGGGGGAGCCAAAGAGACCCAGTACTTC. This sequence encodes CASSYSGGAKETQYF.

V gene TRBV5-1 combines with J gene TRBJ1-3, with a possible D match to TRBD1 (6 bases). The CDR3 loop spans 13 amino acids. Deletions cut 4 bases from V and 5 bases from J, with 10 bases between. Germline CDR1 SGHRS, CDR2 YFSETQ. DNA for the CDR3: TGCGCCAGCAGCACCGGGGGGCGAAACACCATATATTTT. This translates into CASSTGGRNTIYF.

The chain recombines TRBV28 with TRBJ2-7; D gene unclear. The CDR3 spans 13 residues. The V and J ends lost 6 bases and 6 bases respectively, with 15 bases between them. The germline gives CDR1 MDHEN, CDR2 SYDVKM. The CDR3 DNA reads as TGTGCCAGCAGACTCCCTGGGATAGGCGAGCAGTACTTC. This translates into CASRLPGIGEQYF. The full variable domain, rest sourced from reference TRBV28 and TRBJ2-7, is DVKVTQSSRYLVKRTGEKVFLECVQDMDHENMFWYRQDPGLGLRLIYFSYDVKMKEKGDIPEGYSVSREKKERFSLILESASTNQTSMYLCASRLPGIGEQYFGPGTRLTVT.

The J gene is TRBJ2-5, the V gene TRBV7-3; the D gene could be TRBD1 or TRBD2 (5 bases each). The ends were cut back, 6 bases at V and 4 bases at J, with 18 bases in the middle. CDR3 length: 15 amino acids. CDR1 SGHTA and CDR2 FQGTGA come from the germline V gene. In nucleotides, the CDR3 is TGTGCCAGCAGTCCCAGGTCGGGGCTTCGAGAGACCCAGTACTTC. Translating gives CASSPRSGLRETQYF.

This clone occurred a few times. The gene calls are TRBV18 and TRBJ1-5; possible D gene TRBD1, 6 bases. The CDR3 length is 13 residues. Per the germline V gene, CDR1 is KGHSH and CDR2 is LQKENI. V dropped 3 bases and J dropped 9 bases, with 12 bases sitting between them. As DNA, the CDR3 is TGTGCCAGCTCACCCCCAGGGGATCGGCCCCAGCATTTT. This gives the protein CASSPPGDRPQHF.

V is TRBV14 and J is TRBJ2-3; possible D gene TRBD2, 5 bases. The CDR3 covers 16 residues. Trimming cost V 2 bases and J 0 bases, with 12 bases left between them. CDR1 and CDR2 from the germline V gene are SGHDN and FVKESK. CDR3 nucleotide sequence: TGTGCCAGCAGCCAATTTCGCGGGTGGAGCACAGATACGCAGTATTTT. It encodes CASSQFRGWSTDTQYF.

The chain is built from TRBV7-9 and TRBJ2-2, with D perhaps assigned TRBD1 or TRBD2 (6 bases each). The germline gives CDR1 SEHNR, CDR2 FQNEAQ (reference sequence). With 3 bases removed from V and 2 bases from J, the gap between germline ends came to 22 bases. The CDR3 consists of 19 residues. The CDR3 nucleotides are TGTGCCAGCAGCTTCACCCCCCTGGGGGCGGGACGCAACACCGGGGAGCTGTTTTTT. Encoded protein: CASSFTPLGAGRNTGELFF.

The chain joins TRBV18 to TRBJ2-5; 7 nucleotides agree with TRBD1. With V trimmed by 3 bases and J by 0 bases, 1 base remained unmatched. CDR1 is KGHSH, CDR2 LQKENI, per germline. The CDR3 contains 14 residues. For the CDR3, the DNA is TGTGCCAGCTCACCCACAGGGGACCAAGAGACCCAGTACTTC. This encodes CASSPTGDQETQYF.

The chain carries TRBV29-1 and TRBJ2-7, with D possibly being TRBD1 or TRBD2 (5 bases each). Per the germline V gene, CDR1 is SQVTM and CDR2 is ANQGSEA. The CDR3 sequence is 15 residues long. Deletions cut 3 bases from V and 7 bases from J, with 22 bases between. This CDR3 is CSVEESGRPGREQYF. The CDR3 nucleotides read TGCAGCGTTGAGGAATCCGGGCGCCCGGGGCGGGAGCAGTACTTC.

V and J are TRBV28 and TRBJ2-7, with 7 bases aligning to TRBD1. The CDR3 has 17 residues. The germline V gene has CDR1 MDHEN and CDR2 SYDVKM. The J segment lost 5 bases and the V segment lost 6 bases, leaving 19 bases of the junction unmatched. The CDR3 is CASRGIGGDLGFHEQYF. CDR3 in DNA: TGTGCCAGCAGGGGGATAGGGGGCGATTTGGGGTTCCACGAGCAGTACTTC. The whole variable domain, remainder taken from reference TRBV28 and TRBJ2-7, is DVKVTQSSRYLVKRTGEKVFLECVQDMDHENMFWYRQDPGLGLRLIYFSYDVKMKEKGDIPEGYSVSREKKERFSLILESASTNQTSMYLCASRGIGGDLGFHEQYFGPGTRLTVT.

The rearrangement links TRBV7-9 to TRBJ2-5; D is unresolved. The germline V gene encodes CDR1 SEHNR and CDR2 FQNEAQ (reference sequence). Trimming left V 3 bases short and J 6 bases short, with 11 bases between. CDR3 length: 13 amino acids. CDR3 region: CASSFLGLQTQYF. The CDR3 DNA reads as TGTGCCAGCAGCTTTTTAGGGTTGCAGACCCAGTACTTC.

The chain employs TRBV5-3 and TRBJ2-7; 8 nucleotides line up with TRBD1. TRBV5-3 is treated as an ORF (open reading frame) with a function not yet certain. The CDR3 is made up of 15 amino acids. The trim removed 0 bases at V and 2 bases at J, leaving 4 bases unmatched. As DNA, the CDR3 is TGTGCCAGAAGCTTGGCCGACAGGGGACCCTACGAGCAGTACTTC. Encoded protein: CARSLADRGPYEQYF.

The rearrangement joins TRBV4-3 to TRBJ1-5; D not certain. This CDR3 comprises 15 residues. The V gene lost 0 bases and the J gene lost 7 bases, with 13 bases spanning the gap. In germline, CDR1 is LGHNA, CDR2 YSLEER. The CDR3, as DNA: TGCGCCAGCAGCCAAGATATCCAGGCGAGACAGCCCCAGCATTTT. The encoded protein is CASSQDIQARQPQHF.

J is TRBJ2-7 and V is TRBV28; TRBD1 matches at 7 bases. The CDR3 runs 14 residues. Germline V gene data show CDR1 as MDHEN and CDR2 as SYDVKM. J lost 5 bases, V lost 5 bases, and 9 bases had no gene match. In DNA, the CDR3 is TGTGCCAGCAGTCGAGACAGGGCACGGAACGAGCAGTACTTC. Its protein product is CASSRDRARNEQYF.

A word on this clone: Other DNA variants within this sample encode the same CDR3. The CDR3 nucleotides are TGTGCCAGCTCACCGCCTAGCTTTTACGAGCAGTACTTC. Its translation is CASSPPSFYEQYF. This sequence joins TRBV18 and TRBJ2-7, with D possibly being TRBD2 (5 bases). The CDR3 is 13 residues long. V dropped 3 bases and J dropped 4 bases, with 10 bases sitting between them. Germline V gives CDR1 KGHSH, CDR2 LQKENI.

The chain links TRBV5-1 to TRBJ2-7; D is possibly TRBD1 or TRBD2 (5 bases each). There are 14 residues in the CDR3. V was cut by 6 bases and J by 3 bases, with 16 bases left in between. Looked up from germline, CDR1 is SGHRS and CDR2 is YFSETQ. DNA for the CDR3: TGCGCCAGCACCCCAGCGGCAGGGCTCTACGAGCAGTACTTC. It specifies CASTPAAGLYEQYF.